This paragraph covers one T cell receptor beta chain sequence. What it recognizes is unknown. Mismatch with germline at one junction end may stem from a read error. The sample belongs to a study of cytomegalovirus exposure and HLA in healthy donors. Study context: Prior work identified about 120 million unique TCR beta sequences in approximately 200 million T cells. Findings and limits, study-wide: It is likely that the observed cluster of highly shared sequence variants was a sequencing artifact. TCR beta sequences reportedly predicted most subjects' HLA-A and HLA-B alleles accurately. Later analysis identified a missense DCLRE1C variant that was linked to TCR beta V- and J-gene trimming.

The PCR was carried out with 60 Vbeta primers and 13 Jbeta primers. TCRdb's table, derived via immunoSEQ multiplex PCR, lists solely in-frame clones and lacks some. The sample consists of roughly 45,000 clones, around 58% of them appearing once. Germline-derived CDR1 and CDR2 are SGDLS and YYNGEE. The CDR3 loop spans 13 amino acids. This rearrangement joins TRBV9 to TRBJ1-1; TRBD1 matches 7 bases. The receptor was isolated from a man aged 60-69 years in good health and CMV-seropositive. Sequencing was performed on PBMCs. CDR3 region: CASGVEGATEAFF. Here the CDR3 DNA reads TGTGCCAGCGGCGTGGAGGGGGCCACTGAAGCTTTCTTT.